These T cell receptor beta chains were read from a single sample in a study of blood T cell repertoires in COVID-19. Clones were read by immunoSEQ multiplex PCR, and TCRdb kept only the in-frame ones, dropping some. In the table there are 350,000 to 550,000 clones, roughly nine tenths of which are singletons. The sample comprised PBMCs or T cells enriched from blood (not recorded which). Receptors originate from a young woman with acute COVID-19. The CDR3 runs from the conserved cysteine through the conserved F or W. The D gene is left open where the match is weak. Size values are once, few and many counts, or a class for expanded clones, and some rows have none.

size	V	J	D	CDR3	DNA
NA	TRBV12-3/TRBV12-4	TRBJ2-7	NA	CASSFSDRGEQYF	TGTGCCAGCAGTTTTAGTGACCGGGGCGAGCAGTACTTC
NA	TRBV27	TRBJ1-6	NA	CASSLGPSAGFYNSPLHF	TGTGCCAGCAGTTTAGGCCCCTCGGCAGGGTTCTATAATTCACCCCTCCACTTT
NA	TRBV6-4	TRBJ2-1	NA	CASSRSWGPNEQFF	TGTGCCAGCAGTCGCTCTTGGGGGCCCAATGAGCAGTTCTTC
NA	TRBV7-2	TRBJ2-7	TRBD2	CASSLSGTSAYEQYF	TGTGCCAGCAGTTTATCCGGGACTAGCGCCTACGAGCAGTACTTC
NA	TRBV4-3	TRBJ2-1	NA	CASSQDPGTYNEQFF	TGCGCCAGCAGCCAAGATCCCGGGACCTACAATGAGCAGTTCTTC
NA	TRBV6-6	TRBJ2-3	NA	CASSSAAYTDTQYF	TGTGCCAGCAGTTCGGCGGCCTACACAGATACGCAGTATTTT
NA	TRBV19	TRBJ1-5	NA	CASSFGTGLSNQPQHF	TGTGCCAGTAGCTTTGGTACAGGTCTTAGCAATCAGCCCCAGCATTTT
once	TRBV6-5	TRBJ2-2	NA	CASTLRTPGTGELFF	TGTGCCAGCACCCTACGTACGCCGGGGACCGGGGAGCTGTTTTTT
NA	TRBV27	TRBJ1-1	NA	CASSLSRGGANTEAFF	TGTGCCAGCAGCCTAAGCCGCGGGGGCGCGAACACTGAAGCTTTCTTT
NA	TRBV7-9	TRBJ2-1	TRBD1	CASSPTLTGVNEQFF	TGTGCCAGCAGCCCCACCTTGACAGGGGTCAATGAGCAGTTCTTC
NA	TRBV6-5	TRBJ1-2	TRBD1	CASIQQGGGYTF	TGTGCCAGCATCCAACAGGGGGGAGGCTACACCTTC
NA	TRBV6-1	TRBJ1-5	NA	CASSLARINQPQHF	TGTGCCAGCAGCCTGGCGCGGATCAATCAGCCCCAGCATTTT
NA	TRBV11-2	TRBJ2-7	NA	CASSLAPYEQYF	TGTGCCAGCAGCTTAGCCCCATACGAGCAGTACTTC
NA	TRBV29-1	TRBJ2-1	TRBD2	CSVPRTSGSYNEQFF	TGCAGCGTTCCGCGGACTAGCGGGAGTTACAATGAGCAGTTCTTC
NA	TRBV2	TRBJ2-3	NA	CASSPGYTQYF	TGTGCCAGCTCCCCGGGATATACGCAGTATTTT
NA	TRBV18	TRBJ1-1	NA	CASSPMWRTEAFF	TGTGCCAGCTCACCAATGTGGAGGACTGAAGCTTTCTTT
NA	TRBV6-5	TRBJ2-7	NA	CASSYGGNSYEQYF	TGTGCCAGCAGTTACGGGGGGAACTCCTACGAGCAGTACTTC
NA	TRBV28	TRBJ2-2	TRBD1	CASSLRGTGGAGELFF	TGTGCCAGCAGTTTACGTGGGACAGGGGGGGCCGGGGAGCTGTTTTTT
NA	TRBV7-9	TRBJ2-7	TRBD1	CASSSLWDRGTYEQYF	TGTGCCAGCAGCTCCCTATGGGACAGGGGAACCTACGAGCAGTACTTC
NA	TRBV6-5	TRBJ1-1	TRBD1	CASSFEGGADTEAFF	TGTGCCAGCAGTTTCGAAGGGGGCGCGGACACTGAAGCTTTCTTT
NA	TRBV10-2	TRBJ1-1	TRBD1	CASGLDRAEAFF	TGCGCCAGCGGTCTCGACAGGGCCGAAGCTTTCTTT
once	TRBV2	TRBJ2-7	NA	CASRDLVAAPYEQYF	TGTGCCAGCAGGGATCTGGTGGCGGCCCCCTACGAGCAGTACTTC
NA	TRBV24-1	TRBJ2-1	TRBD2	CATSSLAGNGGEQFF	TGTGCCACCAGTAGTCTAGCGGGAAATGGGGGTGAGCAGTTCTTC
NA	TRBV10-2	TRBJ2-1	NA	CASRTRGYNEQFF	TGCGCCAGCAGGACGCGGGGATACAATGAGCAGTTCTTC
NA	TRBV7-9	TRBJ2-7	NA	CASSLDRVYEQYF	TGTGCCAGCAGCTTAGACAGGGTCTACGAGCAGTACTTC
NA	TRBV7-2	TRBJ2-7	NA	CASSLVSQAAGEQYF	TGTGCCAGCAGCTTAGTGAGTCAGGCAGCAGGCGAGCAGTACTTC
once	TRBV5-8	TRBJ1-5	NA	CASSLTGGSRGSLTPQHF	TGTGCCAGCAGCTTGACCGGAGGAAGCAGGGGAAGCTTGACGCCCCAGCATTTT
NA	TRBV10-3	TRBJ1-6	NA	CAISESGADLNSPLHF	TGTGCCATCAGTGAGTCAGGGGCAGATCTTAATTCACCCCTCCACTTT
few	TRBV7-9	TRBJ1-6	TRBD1	CASSDGQGRNSPLHF	TGTGCCAGCAGCGATGGACAGGGGCGTAATTCACCCCTCCACTTT
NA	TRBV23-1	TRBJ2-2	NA	CASSQLGQLNTGELFF	TGCGCCAGCAGTCAGTTGGGGCAGCTGAACACCGGGGAGCTGTTTTTT
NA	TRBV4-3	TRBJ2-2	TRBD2	CASSPRWLAGGTGELFF	TGCGCCAGCAGCCCCAGGTGGCTAGCGGGAGGCACCGGGGAGCTGTTTTTT
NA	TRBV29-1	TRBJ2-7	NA	CSVSGDVAREQYF	TGCAGCGTCTCCGGGGATGTCGCACGCGAGCAGTACTTC
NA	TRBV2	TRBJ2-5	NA	CASEDSRYQETQYF	TGTGCCAGCGAAGACTCCCGGTACCAAGAGACCCAGTACTTC
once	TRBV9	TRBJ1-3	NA	CASSHLGGKSGNTIYF	TGTGCCAGCAGCCATCTAGGAGGGAAGTCGGGGAACACCATATATTTT
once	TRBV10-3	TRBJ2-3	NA	CAIRTSTSTDTQYF	TGTGCCATCAGGACTAGTACTAGCACAGATACGCAGTATTTT
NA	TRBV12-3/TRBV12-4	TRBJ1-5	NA	CASRRGGSQPQHF	TGTGCCAGCAGGAGGGGGGGGTCTCAGCCCCAGCATTTT
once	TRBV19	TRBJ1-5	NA	CASSSDSPNQPQHF	TGTGCCAGTAGTTCCGACAGCCCCAATCAGCCCCAGCATTTT
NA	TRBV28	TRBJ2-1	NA	CASRKTLGGQSSYNEQFF	TGTGCCAGCAGAAAGACCTTGGGGGGACAGAGCTCCTACAATGAGCAGTTCTTC
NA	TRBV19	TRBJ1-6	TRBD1	CASTGASYNSPLHF	TGTGCCAGCACAGGGGCGTCCTATAATTCACCCCTCCACTTT
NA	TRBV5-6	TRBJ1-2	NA	CASSSGSEGVYNYGYTF	TGTGCCAGCAGCTCCGGGTCCGAGGGAGTGTATAACTATGGCTACACCTTC
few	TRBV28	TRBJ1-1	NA	CASSSWATNTEAFF	TGTGCCAGCAGTTCTTGGGCGACGAACACTGAAGCTTTCTTT
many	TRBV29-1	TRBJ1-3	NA	CSVVLISGNTIYF	TGCAGCGTTGTTCTAATCTCTGGAAACACCATATATTTT
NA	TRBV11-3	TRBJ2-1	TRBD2	CASSTGLAGDYEQFF	TGTGCCAGCAGCACCGGACTAGCGGGAGACTATGAGCAGTTCTTC
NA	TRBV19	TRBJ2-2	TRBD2	CASSPLAGGVGELFF	TGTGCCAGTAGTCCCCTAGCGGGAGGGGTCGGGGAGCTGTTTTTT